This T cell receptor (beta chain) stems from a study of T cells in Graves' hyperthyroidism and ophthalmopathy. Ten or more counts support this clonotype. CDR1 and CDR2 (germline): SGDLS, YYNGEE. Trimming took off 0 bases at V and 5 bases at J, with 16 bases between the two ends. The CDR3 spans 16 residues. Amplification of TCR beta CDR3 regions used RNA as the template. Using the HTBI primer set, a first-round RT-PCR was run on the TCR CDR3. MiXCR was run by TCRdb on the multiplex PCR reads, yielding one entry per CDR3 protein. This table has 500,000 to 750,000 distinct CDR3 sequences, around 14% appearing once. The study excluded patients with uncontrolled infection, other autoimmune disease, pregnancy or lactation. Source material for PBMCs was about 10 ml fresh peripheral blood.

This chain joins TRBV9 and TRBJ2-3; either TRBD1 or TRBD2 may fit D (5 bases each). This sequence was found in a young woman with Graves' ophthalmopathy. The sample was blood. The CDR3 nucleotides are TGTGCCAGCAGCGTAGGTCCGGTGAGGGGCGGAGATACGCAGTATTTT. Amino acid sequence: CASSVGPVRGGDTQYF.